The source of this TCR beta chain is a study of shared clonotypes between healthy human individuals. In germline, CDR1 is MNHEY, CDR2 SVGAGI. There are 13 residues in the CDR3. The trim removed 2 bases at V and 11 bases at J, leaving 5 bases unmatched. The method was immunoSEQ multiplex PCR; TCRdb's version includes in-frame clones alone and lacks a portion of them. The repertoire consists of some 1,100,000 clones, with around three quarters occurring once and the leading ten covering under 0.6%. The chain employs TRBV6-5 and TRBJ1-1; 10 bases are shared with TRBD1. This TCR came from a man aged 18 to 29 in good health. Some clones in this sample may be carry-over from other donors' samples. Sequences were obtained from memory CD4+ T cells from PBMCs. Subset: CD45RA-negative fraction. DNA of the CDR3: TGTGCCAGCAGTTACCCGGGACAGGGGTTCGCTTTCTTT. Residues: CASSYPGQGFAFF.